This T cell receptor beta chain was identified during a study of blood T cell repertoires in COVID-19. At the level of the study: Donors in the United States, Italy and Spain gave samples during acute or convalescent COVID-19. In each case, the material was cDNA or gDNA derived from T cells, B-cell-depleted T cells, or PBMCs.

From germline, CDR1 is MGHDK and CDR2 SYGVNS. This CDR3 contains 14 residues. The V segment lost 4 bases and the J segment 8 bases; nucleotides outside the gene matches: 10. Per the original methods: Amplification of reference gene primers provided the estimated nucleated cell counts. The method was immunoSEQ multiplex PCR; TCRdb's version includes in-frame clones alone and lacks a portion of them. V, J and clone size were drawn from that table, and D and trimming were deduced from the DNA. The profile shows approximately 71,000 clones, about 74% of them singletons. Sequencing was performed on peripheral blood. The clonotype comes from a human donor in a cohort sampled during active COVID-19. V gene TRBV25-1 combines with J gene TRBJ1-2, with TRBD1 matching over 7 bases. The CDR3 is CASSGDSEVSGYTF. CDR3 bases: TGTGCCAGCAGTGGGGACAGCGAGGTCTCCGGCTACACCTTC.